The next 29 T cell receptor beta chains were all read from a single sample in a study of blood T cell repertoires in COVID-19 (dated by TCRdb to about 2020). Library preparation employed the immunoSEQ multiplex PCR assay. TCRdb retrieved this table from immuneACCESS and kept in-frame rearrangements only. Not all clones are present; in checked studies, unresolved V genes account for under half, and no reason is known for the remainder. The sample records around 190,000 clones, about 90% of which are singletons. The ten largest clones represent about 8.4% of the sample. Sequencing input: PBMCs or T cells enriched from blood (not recorded which). All receptors come from a woman in her late teens or twenties who had recovered from COVID-19.

V gene TRBV29-1 combines with J gene TRBJ1-4, with D uncertain. Per the germline V gene, CDR1 is SQVTM and CDR2 is ANQGSEA. CDR3 length: 12 residues. V was clipped by 6 bases and J by 6 bases, with 11 bases between them. CDR3 region: CSVGEVDEKLFF. CDR3 in DNA: TGCAGCGTCGGGGAGGTCGATGAAAAACTGTTTTTT.

This chain joins TRBV10-3 and TRBJ1-1; TRBD1 matches at 9 bases. CDR1 and CDR2 (germline): ENHRY, SYGVKD. There are 14 residues in the CDR3. Trimming cost V 5 bases and J 5 bases; bases outside gene matches: 6. CDR3 in amino acids: CAISSQGARTEAFF. CDR3 in DNA: TGTGCCATCAGTTCACAGGGGGCGCGAACTGAAGCTTTCTTT.

The V call is TRBV5-1, the J call TRBJ1-5; 7 bases match TRBD1. The trim removed 4 bases at V and 4 bases at J, leaving 11 bases unmatched. The CDR3 is 16 amino acids. Germline V gene sequence: CDR1 SGHRS, CDR2 YFSETQ. CDR3 loop: CASSPGDREGNQPQHF. The DNA for the CDR3 is TGCGCCAGCAGCCCCGGGGACAGAGAAGGAAATCAGCCCCAGCATTTT.

This clone has only one observation. This chain links TRBV28 with TRBJ1-1, with a possible D match to TRBD1 (5 bases). With 6 bases removed from V and 10 bases from J, the gap between germline ends came to 27 bases. The CDR3 is 16 amino acids. CDR1 and CDR2 (germline): MDHEN, SYDVKM. This CDR3 reads CASSPRYSGWKSGAFF. The CDR3 DNA follows: TGTGCCAGCAGCCCACGCTACTCAGGGTGGAAATCCGGAGCTTTCTTT.

V is TRBV5-6 and J is TRBJ2-7, with 8 bases lining up with TRBD2. CDR1 and CDR2 from the germline V gene are SGHDT and YYEEEE. The CDR3 is made up of 16 amino acids. V lost 0 bases to trimming and J lost 6 bases; unmatched junction nucleotides: 11. The CDR3 is CASSLESPSGPSEQYF. The CDR3 coding sequence is TGTGCCAGCAGCTTGGAGTCGCCTAGCGGGCCCAGCGAGCAGTACTTC.

This chain links TRBV7-8 with TRBJ2-4; 10 bases line up with TRBD1. The V gene's germline CDR1 is SGHVS and CDR2 FQNEAQ. The CDR3 runs 16 residues. V lost 0 bases, J lost 7 bases, and 6 bases stayed unmatched. CDR3 protein: CASSLAGQGLLNIQYF. The CDR3 region has the DNA TGTGCCAGCAGCTTAGCGGGACAGGGGTTATTGAACATTCAGTACTTC. Supplemented by reference TRBV7-8 and TRBJ2-4, the full variable domain reads GAGVSQSPRYKVAKRGQDVALRCDPISGHVSLFWYQQALGQGPEFLTYFQNEAQLDKSGLPSDRFFAERPEGSVSTLKIQRTQQEDSAVYLCASSLAGQGLLNIQYFGAGTRLSVL.

This chain links TRBV28 with TRBJ2-2, with 8 bases identical to TRBD2. From germline, CDR1 is MDHEN and CDR2 SYDVKM. Trimming removed 2 bases from V and 0 bases from J; junction bases left unmatched: 2. The CDR3 has 16 amino acids. CDR3 nucleotide sequence: TGTGCCAGCAGTTTAACTAGCGGTCCGAACACCGGGGAGCTGTTTTTT. This sequence encodes CASSLTSGPNTGELFF.

In this sample, this clone turned up a few times. This chain connects TRBV2 to TRBJ1-4, with D possibly being TRBD1 (6 bases). Germline loops: CDR1 SNHLY, CDR2 FYNNEI. The CDR3 sequence is 19 residues long. V was pared by 9 bases and J by 0 bases, with 26 bases between. This chain's CDR3 is CASDLYSDRDKATNEKLFF. The CDR3 DNA reads as TGTGCCAGTGACCTTTACTCAGACCGGGACAAAGCAACTAATGAAAAACTGTTTTTT.

The rearrangement joins TRBV4-1 to TRBJ2-7; 7 bases map to TRBD1. The CDR3 loop spans 16 amino acids. Germline-derived CDR1 and CDR2 are MGHRA and YSYEKL. V shed 1 base, J shed 2 bases, and the junction held 8 bases outside the gene matches. DNA for the CDR3: TGCGCCAGCAGCCAAGTCGTAGGGGGCAGGCCCTACGAGCAGTACTTC. Protein sequence: CASSQVVGGRPYEQYF.

The V gene is TRBV18, the J gene TRBJ2-2; 11 nucleotides align to TRBD2. V lost 3 bases, J lost 5 bases, and 5 bases stayed unmatched. This CDR3 region has 16 residues. In germline, CDR1 is KGHSH, CDR2 LQKENI. CDR3 in amino acids: CASSPSGRAGTGELFF. The CDR3 DNA is TGTGCCAGCTCACCTAGCGGGAGGGCCGGAACCGGGGAGCTGTTTTTT.

The rearrangement links TRBV10-3 to TRBJ2-7, with 14 bases lining up with TRBD2. The V segment lost 4 bases and the J segment 5 bases; nucleotides outside the gene matches: 7. The CDR3 covers 16 residues. Germline V gene data show CDR1 as ENHRY and CDR2 as SYGVKD. For the CDR3, the DNA is TGTGCCATCAGTGCCAGACTAGCGGGGGGGTTCCACGAGCAGTACTTC. Protein product: CAISARLAGGFHEQYF.

The chain has TRBV28 and TRBJ1-5; TRBD1 matches at 7 bases. Germline CDR1 reads MDHEN; CDR2 reads SYDVKM. The CDR3 has 15 residues. V shed 5 bases and J 0 bases; nucleotides not matched to a gene: 4. CDR3 sequence (DNA): TGTGCCAGCAGTCCTACAGGGGTTAGCAATCAGCCCCAGCATTTT. It specifies CASSPTGVSNQPQHF.

The chain combines TRBV3-1 (or the pseudogene TRBV3-2) with TRBJ1-5; the match to TRBD1 covers 8 bases. CDR3 length equals 14 residues. The ends lost 4 bases at V and 9 bases at J; junction bases unmatched: 8. CDR1 LGHDT and CDR2 YNNKEL come from the germline V gene (reference sequence). The CDR3 sequence is CASSPGQGLRPQHF. In nucleotides, the CDR3 is TGTGCCAGCAGCCCTGGACAGGGCCTCCGGCCCCAGCATTTT.

This chain connects TRBV20-1 to TRBJ1-2; D gene uncertain. CDR3 length: 11 amino acids. Germline CDR1 reads DFQATT; CDR2 reads SNEGSKA (reference sequence). Trimming stripped 6 bases from V and 2 bases from J, with 7 bases between. The CDR3, as DNA: TGCAGTGCAGCCGGGAACTATGGCTACACCTTC. Residues: CSAAGNYGYTF.

This clone was counted once. The chain couples TRBV5-5 to TRBJ2-2; 7 bases fit TRBD2. In germline, CDR1 is SGHKS, CDR2 YYEKEE (reference sequence). This CDR3 has 15 residues. V was pared by 3 bases and J by 3 bases, with 5 bases of the junction left unmatched. CDR3 sequence (DNA): TGTGCCAGCAGCTGGGAGGGCGGAGACACCGGGGAGCTGTTTTTT. It is translated as CASSWEGGDTGELFF.

This chain joins TRBV19 and TRBJ1-5; the D is unclear. Germline V CDR1 and CDR2: LNHDA, SQIVND (reference sequence). Trimming left V 1 base short and J 11 bases short, with 15 bases between. The CDR3 extends over 14 amino acids. DNA for the CDR3: TGTGCCAGTAGTATAGTGGCAGAGCCTCGGGCCCAGCATTTT. Protein product: CASSIVAEPRAQHF.

This clone was counted between two and nine times. The rearrangement joins TRBV2 to TRBJ2-7, with 9 bases lining up with TRBD1. Germline-derived CDR1 and CDR2 are SNHLY and FYNNEI. The V and J ends lost 6 bases and 5 bases, in that order; junction bases with no gene match: 14. This CDR3 has 16 residues. The CDR3 reads CASRSPSGTGNHEQYF. CDR3 in DNA: TGTGCCAGCAGATCACCCTCCGGGACAGGGAACCACGAGCAGTACTTC. Supplemented by reference TRBV2 and TRBJ2-7, the full variable domain reads EPEVTQTPSHQVTQMGQEVILRCVPISNHLYFYWYRQILGQKVEFLVSFYNNEISEKSEIFDDQFSVERPDGSNFTLKIRSTKLEDSAMYFCASRSPSGTGNHEQYFGPGTRLTVT.

The genes are TRBV5-5 and TRBJ1-2; D gene unclear. This CDR3 comprises 14 residues. The V end lost 6 bases, the J end lost 7 bases, and 19 bases lay between the germline ends. CDR1 is SGHKS and CDR2 is YYEKEE in the germline V gene (reference sequence). CDR3 nucleotides: TGTGCCAGCATTCTGGCGCCGGGGAATGGTGGCTACACCTTC. Residues: CASILAPGNGGYTF.

V usage is TRBV28 and J usage is TRBJ1-4; D remains ambiguous. Germline V lookup: CDR1 MDHEN, CDR2 SYDVKM. Trimming cost V 5 bases and J 5 bases, with 18 bases left between them. The CDR3 length is 16 residues. CDR3 nucleotides: TGTGCCAGCAGTCTTTTAGGTAGCGCAGCGAATGAAAAACTGTTTTTT. Translated: CASSLLGSAANEKLFF.

The chain employs TRBV29-1 and TRBJ1-2, with 8 bases matching TRBD1. The CDR3 totals 12 residues. CDR1 is SQVTM and CDR2 is ANQGSEA in the germline V gene. The V segment lost 6 bases and the J segment 7 bases; nucleotides outside the gene matches: 7. DNA for the CDR3: TGCAGCGTAGCGACAGGGGAATCTGGCTACACCTTC. Its translation is CSVATGESGYTF.

This clone occurred a few times. This chain uses TRBV30 with TRBJ1-4; 9 bases fit TRBD1. With 1 base clipped from V and 8 bases from J, the junction kept 8 bases outside the gene matches. This CDR3 region has 15 residues. Germline values: CDR1 GTSNPN, CDR2 SVGIG (reference sequence). In nucleotides, the CDR3 is TGTGCCTGGAGTGCGGCGACAGGGGGGTACGAAAAACTGTTTTTT. It encodes CAWSAATGGYEKLFF.

This clone came up once. The chain joins TRBV14 to TRBJ2-4; no clear D gene. The CDR3 loop spans 15 amino acids. V lost 3 bases to trimming and J lost 1 base, with 10 bases between them. Per the germline V gene, CDR1 is SGHDN and CDR2 is FVKESK. The CDR3 DNA follows: TGTGCCAGCAGCCAGTTCGTCGGGGCCAAAAACATTCAGTACTTC. The encoded protein is CASSQFVGAKNIQYF.

This clone was picked up one time. This chain links TRBV7-3 with TRBJ2-5; D gene ambiguous. In germline, CDR1 is SGHTA, CDR2 FQGTGA. This CDR3 region has 14 residues. V was shortened by 2 bases and J by 2 bases, with 9 bases between the two germline ends. The CDR3 loop is CASSLQAAQETQYF. The CDR3 DNA reads as TGTGCCAGCAGCTTACAGGCCGCACAAGAGACCCAGTACTTC.

The rearrangement links TRBV25-1 to TRBJ2-1; TRBD2 aligns across 12 bases. V lost 4 bases and J lost 1; bases outside the gene matches: 8. CDR1 is MGHDK, CDR2 SYGVNS, per germline. The CDR3 sequence is 18 residues long. CDR3 sequence reads: CASSAGLAGFPSYNEQFF. In DNA form, the CDR3 reads TGTGCCAGCAGTGCAGGACTAGCGGGGTTCCCTTCCTACAATGAGCAGTTCTTC.

The rearrangement links TRBV24-1 to TRBJ2-5; tentatively, D is TRBD1 (6 bases). The CDR3 has 14 residues. The germline gives CDR1 KGHDR, CDR2 SFDVKD. V lost 4 bases, J lost 1 base, and 9 bases lay in between. The CDR3 DNA follows: TGTGCCACCAGTGAAACAGGGTTCCAAGAGACCCAGTACTTC. Protein product: CATSETGFQETQYF.

The genes are TRBV24-1 and TRBJ1-2; 10 positions agree with TRBD1. CDR1 and CDR2 (germline): KGHDR, SFDVKD. The V and J ends lost 1 base and 7 bases, in that order; junction bases with no gene match: 8. CDR3 length equals 16 residues. In nucleotides, the CDR3 is TGTGCCACCAGTGATTTTGGCGGGACAGGGGTTTCTGGCTACACCTTC. It is translated as CATSDFGGTGVSGYTF.

This chain links TRBV10-3 with TRBJ1-1; perhaps TRBD1 as D (6 bases). Trimming cost V 0 bases and J 3 bases, with 14 bases left between them. The CDR3 sequence is 16 residues long. The germline CDR1 and CDR2 sequences are ENHRY and SYGVKD. The CDR3 bases are TGTGCCATCAGTGAGTCGGGGACACCCGGGGACACTGAAGCTTTCTTT. It yields the protein CAISESGTPGDTEAFF.

The rearrangement links TRBV28 to TRBJ2-7; 7 nucleotides match TRBD2. The CDR3 loop spans 16 amino acids. Germline V gene lookup returns CDR1 MDHEN and CDR2 SYDVKM. V was clipped by 2 bases and J by 3 bases; unmatched bases: 10. CDR3 sequence reads: CASSLGGGRGIYEQYF. The CDR3 region has the DNA TGTGCCAGCAGTTTAGGGGGGGGGAGAGGGATCTACGAGCAGTACTTC.

The J gene is TRBJ2-1, the V gene TRBV28, with D tentatively TRBD1 (6 bases). Germline V gene sequence: CDR1 MDHEN, CDR2 SYDVKM. The CDR3 contains 16 residues. Deletions cut 4 bases from V and 3 bases from J, with 16 bases between. The CDR3 coding sequence is TGTGCCAGCAGTTCCCAGGGGACCGGGGACTACAATGAGCAGTTCTTC. It is translated as CASSSQGTGDYNEQFF.